The 24 T cell receptor beta chains listed next were all sequenced from one sample in a study of blood T cell repertoires in COVID-19. Measured with immunoSEQ multiplex PCR; TCRdb has only the in-frame clones, and not every one. The data contain 650,000 to 800,000 clones, 90% of them singletons. Material for sequencing was peripheral blood. The receptors shown here come from a woman younger than 35 with acute or convalescent COVID-19.

The chain is built from TRBV27 and TRBJ2-5, with D hard to call. This CDR3 has 13 amino acids. V was clipped by 5 bases and J by 5 bases, with 12 bases between them. The germline V gene has CDR1 MNHEY and CDR2 SMNVEV (reference sequence). The CDR3 DNA reads as TGTGCCAGCAGTCCCTCAACTTGGGAGACCCAGTACTTC. It translates to CASSPSTWETQYF.

The rearrangement links TRBV5-1 to TRBJ1-6; D remains unclear. V lost 0 bases to trimming and J lost 7 bases, with 8 bases between them. This CDR3 has 14 amino acids. CDR1 and CDR2 from the germline V gene are SGHRS and YFSETQ. CDR3 region: CASSLDSGNSPLHF. As DNA, the CDR3 is TGCGCCAGCAGCTTGGACAGTGGAAATTCACCCCTCCACTTT.

The rearrangement links TRBV9 to TRBJ1-2; D remains unclear. With 6 bases removed from V and 7 bases from J, the gap between germline ends came to 19 bases. The CDR3 covers 14 residues. Germline values: CDR1 SGDLS, CDR2 YYNGEE. For the CDR3, the DNA is TGTGCCAGCACCCCACCGGCTCGACCGGGTGGCTACACCTTC. Its translation is CASTPPARPGGYTF.

The genes are TRBV5-1 and TRBJ2-7, with D unclear. Germline V gene lookup returns CDR1 SGHRS and CDR2 YFSETQ. CDR3 length: 14 residues. Between the trimmed V and J ends, which lost 1 base and 0 bases, there was a span of 8 bases. In DNA, the CDR3 is TGCGCCAGCAGCTTGTCCTTCGGCTCCTACGAGCAGTACTTC. As protein: CASSLSFGSYEQYF. The full variable domain, in which reference TRBV5-1 and TRBJ2-7 provide the parts outside the CDR3, is KAGVTQTPRYLIKTRGQQVTLSCSPISGHRSVSWYQQTPGQGLQFLFEYFSETQRNKGNFPGRFSGRQFSNSRSEMNVSTLELGDSALYLCASSLSFGSYEQYFGPGTRLTVT.

The sample holds one count of this clone. Other DNA variants within this sample encode the same CDR3. V usage is TRBV7-2 and J usage is TRBJ1-5; a weak D match, TRBD1 (6 bases). Germline CDR1 is SGHTA and CDR2 is FQGNSA. V was pared by 4 bases and J by 4 bases, with 8 bases between. The CDR3 covers 13 residues. The CDR3 spells CASSSRGNQPQHF. Here the CDR3 DNA reads TGTGCCAGCAGCTCCAGGGGTAATCAGCCCCAGCATTTT.

This clone was seen only once. This rearrangement joins TRBV4-3 to TRBJ2-7, with a tentative D call TRBD1 (6 bases). The V gene's germline CDR1 is LGHNA and CDR2 YSLEER. The CDR3 has 16 residues. The germline V and J ends were trimmed by 0 bases and 0 bases, with 12 bases remaining between them. The CDR3 loop is CASSQEGHLSSYEQYF. DNA for the CDR3: TGCGCCAGCAGCCAAGAGGGACACCTGAGCTCCTACGAGCAGTACTTC.

The chain carries TRBV4-1 and TRBJ2-3; D remains ambiguous. Germline assignment: CDR1 MGHRA and CDR2 YSYEKL. Trimming left V 1 base short and J 3 bases short, with 14 bases between. CDR3 length equals 16 residues. The CDR3 DNA reads as TGCGCCAGCAGCCAAGTTGCAGGCCTAATTACAGATACGCAGTATTTT. The encoded protein is CASSQVAGLITDTQYF.

In the case of this clone: The sample has other DNA sequences that encode this CDR3 too. The rearrangement joins TRBV9 to TRBJ1-1; D remains ambiguous. This CDR3 comprises 13 residues. V was shortened by 3 bases and J by 2 bases, with 8 bases between the two germline ends. Germline V lookup: CDR1 SGDLS, CDR2 YYNGEE. The chain's CDR3 is CASSASLNTEAFF. DNA for the CDR3: TGTGCCAGCAGCGCCTCCCTTAACACTGAAGCTTTCTTT.

This chain uses TRBV7-2 with TRBJ1-1; D not resolved. The CDR3 covers 14 residues. The V end was cut by 4 bases, the J end by 0 bases, with 9 bases between. Germline V lookup: CDR1 SGHTA, CDR2 FQGNSA. CDR3 DNA: TGTGCCAGCAGCTACGATAGAGTGAACACTGAAGCTTTCTTT. It codes for CASSYDRVNTEAFF.

The genes are TRBV19 and TRBJ1-2; the D gene is possibly TRBD1 (6 bases). CDR1 and CDR2 from the germline V gene are LNHDA and SQIVND (reference sequence). The CDR3 covers 11 residues. The V end lost 6 bases, the J end lost 6 bases, and 8 bases lay between the germline ends. The CDR3 nucleotides are TGTGCCAGTAGACAGGGAGATGGCTACACCTTC. The encoded protein is CASRQGDGYTF.

This clone was seen a single time. This chain uses TRBV6-8 with TRBJ2-3, with TRBD2 matching over 8 bases. V was pared by 2 bases and J by 0 bases, with 13 bases of the junction left unmatched. The V gene's germline CDR1 is MNHGY and CDR2 SAAAGT. This CDR3 region has 19 residues. The CDR3 DNA reads TGTGCCAGCAGTTACCTCGCCGGGGGGGCTTCACCTAGCACAGATACGCAGTATTTT. The encoded protein is CASSYLAGGASPSTDTQYF.

This sequence joins TRBV19 and TRBJ1-2, with D uncertain. The V and J ends lost 1 base and 1 base respectively, with 7 bases between them. CDR1 is LNHDA, CDR2 SQIVND, per germline (reference sequence). CDR3 length: 14 amino acids. The CDR3: CASSIAGSNYGYTF. CDR3 DNA sequence: TGTGCCAGTAGTATAGCGGGGAGTAACTATGGCTACACCTTC.

This chain links TRBV28 with TRBJ2-2, with TRBD1 matching over 8 bases. The CDR3 spans 17 residues. Germline V lookup: CDR1 MDHEN, CDR2 SYDVKM. The J segment lost 7 bases and the V segment lost 6 bases, leaving 16 bases of the junction unmatched. Here the CDR3 DNA reads TGTGCCAGCAGCAAAAGTTCCCGGACAGGGAGAATCGGGGAGCTGTTTTTT. It yields the protein CASSKSSRTGRIGELFF.

The rearrangement uses TRBV12-3 or TRBV12-4 and TRBJ1-6; D possibly corresponds to TRBD1 (6 bases). Trimming cost V 5 bases and J 10 bases, with 12 bases left between them. The CDR3 has 13 amino acids. CDR3 DNA sequence: TGTGCCAGCAGTCGGGGGGGCGGCTCACCCCTCCACTTT. Protein: CASSRGGGSPLHF.

This clone was observed a few times. Other DNA sequences from this sample encode an identical CDR3 as well. The rearrangement joins TRBV6-1 to TRBJ1-2; the D gene is possibly TRBD1 (5 bases). The length of the CDR3 is 12 residues. The V end lost 3 bases, the J end lost 7 bases, and 9 bases lay between the germline ends. The germline CDR1 and CDR2 sequences are MNHNS and SASEGT. The CDR3: CASSEQGGGYTF. In DNA form, the CDR3 reads TGTGCCAGCAGTGAGCAGGGAGGTGGCTACACCTTC.

The chain joins TRBV9 to TRBJ1-2, with 8 positions matching TRBD1. Germline CDR1 SGDLS, CDR2 YYNGEE. The CDR3 runs 14 residues. J gave up 0 bases and V 3 bases, and 1 base lay outside the gene matches. As DNA, the CDR3 is TGTGCCAGCAGCGGACAGGGGACTAACTATGGCTACACCTTC. It yields the protein CASSGQGTNYGYTF.

J is TRBJ2-7 and V is TRBV4-1; D might be TRBD1 (6 bases). V lost 1 base and J 3 bases, leaving 16 bases between the germline ends. Germline lookup yields CDR1 MGHRA and CDR2 YSYEKL. The CDR3 covers 16 residues. The CDR3 sequence is CASSQGAGAQFYEQYF. DNA for the CDR3: TGCGCCAGCAGCCAAGGGGCAGGGGCACAATTCTACGAGCAGTACTTC.

CDR3 residues: CASSQEGRTGELFF. DNA for the CDR3: TGTGCCAGCAGCCAAGAGGGGAGGACCGGGGAGCTGTTTTTT. This sequence joins TRBV14 and TRBJ2-2, with D possibly TRBD2 on 6 matching bases. V lost 0 bases and J lost 5, with 7 bases in between. This CDR3 spans 14 amino acids. CDR1 is SGHDN and CDR2 is FVKESK in the germline V gene.

V usage is TRBV21-1 and J usage is TRBJ1-1; the D segment call TRBD1 is taken from the table without a DNA check. TRBV21-1 is a documented pseudogene. The CDR3 is 12 residues long. In nucleotides, the CDR3 is TGTGCCAGCATGGACAGCGACTTTGAAGCTTTCTTT. Amino acids: CASMDSDFEAFF.

The chain couples TRBV5-1 to TRBJ1-1, with D perhaps matching TRBD1 (5 bases). V gave up 3 bases and J gave up 5 bases, with 8 bases separating them. The CDR3 covers 12 residues. CDR1 is SGHRS and CDR2 is YFSETQ in the germline V gene. The CDR3 coding sequence is TGCGCCAGCAGCTCCCGGGGGACTGAAGCTTTCTTT. The encoded protein is CASSSRGTEAFF.

As DNA, the CDR3 is TGTGCCAGCGAACAGACTAGCGGCACAGATACGCAGTATTTT. Amino acid sequence: CASEQTSGTDTQYF. The chain combines TRBV7-2 with TRBJ2-3, with 8 bases that match TRBD2. CDR3 length equals 14 residues. V trimming: 8 bases; J trimming: 1 base; junction bases outside the gene matches: 5. Germline-derived CDR1 and CDR2 are SGHTA and FQGNSA. Drawing the rest from reference TRBV7-2 and TRBJ2-3, the complete variable domain is GAGVSQSPSNKVTEKGKDVELRCDPISGHTALYWYRQSLGQGLEFLIYFQGNSAPDKSGLPSDRFSAERTGGSVSTLTIQRTQQEDSAVYLCASEQTSGTDTQYFGPGTRLTVL.

The sample holds a few counts of this clone. V usage is TRBV5-1 and J usage is TRBJ2-7; tentatively, D is TRBD1 (6 bases). Trimming removed 2 bases at V and 0 bases at J, with 15 bases between. Germline CDR1 SGHRS, CDR2 YFSETQ. The CDR3 spans 16 residues. The CDR3 DNA reads as TGCGCCAGCAGCTTCGGGGCTACAGGGAGCTCCTACGAGCAGTACTTC. It codes for CASSFGATGSSYEQYF.

The chain carries TRBV19 and TRBJ2-1, with TRBD2 identical over 13 bases. V lost 2 bases and J lost 9; bases outside the gene matches: 7. CDR1 is LNHDA, CDR2 SQIVND, per germline (reference sequence). The CDR3 is 16 amino acids. CDR3 coding DNA: TGTGCCAGTAGTATACCCTCGGGACTAGCGGGGTCTGAGCAGTTCTTC. Its protein product is CASSIPSGLAGSEQFF.

About this clone itself: Other DNA sequences in the sample encode the same CDR3. The chain has TRBV2 and TRBJ1-5; possible D gene TRBD1, 5 bases. Trimming pared 3 bases from V and 2 bases from J, leaving 11 bases between. Germline V gene data show CDR1 as SNHLY and CDR2 as FYNNEI. The CDR3 extends over 15 amino acids. The CDR3 DNA follows: TGTGCCAGCAGTGATAGAGGCAGGGGCAATCAGCCCCAGCATTTT. It encodes CASSDRGRGNQPQHF.